This is a list of T cell receptor beta chains from one sample in a study of blood T cell repertoires in COVID-19. TCRdb's copy holds only in-frame clones and misses some; the assay was immunoSEQ multiplex PCR. Among roughly 380,000 clones, about four fifths were seen once, and the ten largest hold roughly 1.1%. Sequenced input: peripheral blood. The receptors stem from a human donor with acute or convalescent COVID-19. The donor label of this sample is uncertain. The CDR3 runs from the conserved cysteine through the conserved F or W. A D gene is named only where the DNA matches it firmly. The size of a clone is reported for some rows only, either as once, few or many, or as a class for expanded clones.

J,V,size,D,DNA,CDR3
TRBJ2-1,TRBV29-1,-,-,TGCAGCGTTGTAGGGGGTTGGGAGTCTTACAATGAGCAGTTCTTC,CSVVGGWESYNEQFF
TRBJ1-2,TRBV5-1,few,-,TGCGCCTGGGAGGGGGACTATGGCTACACCTTC,CAWEGDYGYTF
TRBJ1-3,TRBV18,-,TRBD1,TGTGCCAGCTCCCCCCCGGGACAGGGGGTCCGTGGAAACACCATATATTTT,CASSPPGQGVRGNTIYF
TRBJ1-2,TRBV27,-,TRBD1,TGTGCCAGCAGTTTCAGACAGGGGAAAGAGGGCTACACCTTC,CASSFRQGKEGYTF
TRBJ2-1,TRBV5-1,-,TRBD2,TGCGCCAGCGTAGCGGGAGGAACCTACAATGAGCAGTTCTTC,CASVAGGTYNEQFF
TRBJ2-7,TRBV19,-,TRBD1,TGTGCCAGTAGTGCCCGGGACAGGCAGCCTTACGAGCAGTACTTC,CASSARDRQPYEQYF
TRBJ2-5,TRBV11-2,few,-,TGTGCCAGCAGCTCCCACCTCCTGGGGGCGAAAAAAGAGACCCAGTACTTC,CASSSHLLGAKKETQYF
TRBJ1-2,TRBV7-2,-,TRBD1,TGTGCCAGCAGCAGGGACAGATTGCTATATGGCTACACCTTC,CASSRDRLLYGYTF
TRBJ2-1,TRBV2,-,TRBD2,TGTGCCAGCAGTGAAGGCGGGACTAGCGGGAGAGAATACAATGAGCAGTTCTTC,CASSEGGTSGREYNEQFF
TRBJ2-3,TRBV6-1,-,TRBD2,TGTGCCAGCAGTGAAAGAGCTAGCGGGGGGAGGAGAGATACGCAGTATTTT,CASSERASGGRRDTQYF
TRBJ2-7,TRBV6-5,-,TRBD1,TGTGCCAGCAGTAAGCCCCGACAGGGTGACCGCGAGCAGTACTTC,CASSKPRQGDREQYF
TRBJ1-2,TRBV28,-,TRBD1,TGTGCCAGCAGTTCTCTAACCGGACAGGGGATTTATGGCTACACCTTC,CASSSLTGQGIYGYTF
TRBJ1-4,TRBV27,-,TRBD1,TGTGCCAGCAGCAGACAGGGGCAGGGGGAAAAACTGTTTTTT,CASSRQGQGEKLFF
TRBJ2-3,TRBV7-2,-,-,TGTGCCAGCAGCTTAGACGGCACCAGCGCAGATACGCAGTATTTT,CASSLDGTSADTQYF
TRBJ2-3,TRBV7-9,once,-,TGTGCCAGCAGCTCAGGGCCAGATACGCAGTATTTT,CASSSGPDTQYF
TRBJ2-1,TRBV11-3,-,-,TGTGCCAGCAGCTTAGATCATGGGGGAGGTGGGCCCTACAATGAGCAGTTCTTC,CASSLDHGGGGPYNEQFF
TRBJ1-1,TRBV21-1,-,-,TGTGCCAGCAGCAACCCCCCGGCAGGGTGGAACACTGAAGCTTTCTTT,CASSNPPAGWNTEAFF
TRBJ1-2,TRBV7-2,-,TRBD1,TGTGCCAGCAGCTTAGTCCCTGGACAGGCAACGGTTAGCTACACCTTC,CASSLVPGQATVSYTF
TRBJ2-1,TRBV7-8,-,TRBD1,TGTGCCAGCAGCTCGGGACAGGGCTACAATGAGCAGTTCTTC,CASSSGQGYNEQFF
TRBJ2-7,TRBV5-1,few,-,TGCGCCAGCAGCTTGGAGTCCAGGACCTACGAGCAGTACTTC,CASSLESRTYEQYF
TRBJ1-1,TRBV29-1,once,-,TGCAGCGGAGTGGGGGGGACTAACACTGAAGCTTTCTTT,CSGVGGTNTEAFF
TRBJ1-5,TRBV10-1,once,-,TGCGCCAGCAGTGAGACAGGGCACCAGCCCCAGCATTTT,CASSETGHQPQHF
TRBJ1-1,TRBV18,-,TRBD1,TGTGCCAGCTCAGGACGACAGGGTGTGAACACTGAAGCTTTCTTT,CASSGRQGVNTEAFF
TRBJ2-7,TRBV7-9,-,TRBD1,TGTGCCAGCAGCCAGACAGGGGGCCACGAGCAGTACTTC,CASSQTGGHEQYF
TRBJ2-7,TRBV3-1/TRBV3-2,-,-,TGTGCCAGCAGCCAAAGGTACCGCGACACCTACGAGCAGTACTTC,CASSQRYRDTYEQYF
TRBJ2-7,TRBV7-2,-,TRBD1,TGTGCCAGCAGCATGGACAGGGGCTATACCTACGAGCAGTACTTC,CASSMDRGYTYEQYF
TRBJ2-7,TRBV5-1,-,-,TGCGCCAGCAGCGCCCAAACTAGGATCGAGCAGTACTTC,CASSAQTRIEQYF
TRBJ2-7,TRBV30,-,-,TGTGCCTGGATACCCTCCCACTCCGAGCAGTACTTC,CAWIPSHSEQYF
TRBJ1-2,TRBV6-8,-,-,TGTGCCAGCAGTTACCGCTGGCCGGACACCTTAAACTATGGCTACACCTTC,CASSYRWPDTLNYGYTF
TRBJ2-3,TRBV7-9,once,-,TGTGCCAGCGGGGCAAAGGAGTTCTACACAGATACGCAGTATTTT,CASGAKEFYTDTQYF
TRBJ1-1,TRBV10-1,-,-,TGCGCCAGCAGTGAGTCGTGGGCGAACACTGAAGCTTTCTTT,CASSESWANTEAFF
TRBJ2-7,TRBV10-2,-,-,TGCGCCAGCAGTGAGGACGGGAGCGGGTACGAGCAGTACTTC,CASSEDGSGYEQYF
TRBJ2-5,TRBV25-1,-,TRBD1,TGTGCCAGCGCTACGACGACAGGGGGAGAGACCCAGTACTTC,CASATTTGGETQYF
TRBJ1-2,TRBV6-5,once,-,TGTGCCAGCAGTTCCTTAAGAACAGGGACCTATGGCTACACCTTC,CASSSLRTGTYGYTF
TRBJ2-3,TRBV7-8,-,TRBD2,TGTGCCAGCAGCTCCCACACGACTAGCGGTGTTGATACGCAGTATTTT,CASSSHTTSGVDTQYF
TRBJ2-2,TRBV11-2,-,TRBD1,TGTGCCAGCAGCCGGAGGGACAGGGGGCTTGCAACCGGGGAGCTGTTTTTT,CASSRRDRGLATGELFF